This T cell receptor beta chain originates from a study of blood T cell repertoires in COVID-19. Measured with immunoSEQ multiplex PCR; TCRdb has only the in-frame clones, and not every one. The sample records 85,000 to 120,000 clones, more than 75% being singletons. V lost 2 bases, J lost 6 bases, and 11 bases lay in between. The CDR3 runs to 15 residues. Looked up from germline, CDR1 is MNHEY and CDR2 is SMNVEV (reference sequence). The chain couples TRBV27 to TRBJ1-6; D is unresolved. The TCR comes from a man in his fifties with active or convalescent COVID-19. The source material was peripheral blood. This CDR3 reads CASSLSEIGNSPLHF. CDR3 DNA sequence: TGTGCCAGCAGTTTAAGCGAAATTGGTAATTCACCCCTCCACTTT.